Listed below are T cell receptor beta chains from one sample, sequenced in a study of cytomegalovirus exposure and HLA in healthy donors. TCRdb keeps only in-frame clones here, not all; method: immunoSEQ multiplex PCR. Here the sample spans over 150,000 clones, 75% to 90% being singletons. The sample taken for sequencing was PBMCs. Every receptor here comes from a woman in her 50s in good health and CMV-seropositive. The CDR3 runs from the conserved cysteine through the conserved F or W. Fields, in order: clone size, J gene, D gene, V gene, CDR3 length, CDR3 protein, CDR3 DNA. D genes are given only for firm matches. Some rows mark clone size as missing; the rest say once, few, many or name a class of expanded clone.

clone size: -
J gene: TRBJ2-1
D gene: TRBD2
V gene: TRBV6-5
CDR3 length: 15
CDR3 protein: CASSLGLAGVNEQFF
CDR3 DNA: TGTGCCAGCAGTCTCGGACTAGCGGGAGTCAATGAGCAGTTCTTC

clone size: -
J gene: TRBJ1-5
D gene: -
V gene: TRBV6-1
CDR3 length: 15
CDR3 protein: CASSGQGATNQPQHF
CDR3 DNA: TGTGCCAGCAGTGGACAAGGGGCGACCAATCAGCCCCAGCATTTT

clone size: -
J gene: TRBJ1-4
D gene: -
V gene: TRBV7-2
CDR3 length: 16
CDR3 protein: CASSSSGFATNEKLFF
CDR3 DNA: TGTGCCAGCAGCTCGAGCGGGTTCGCAACTAATGAAAAACTGTTTTTT

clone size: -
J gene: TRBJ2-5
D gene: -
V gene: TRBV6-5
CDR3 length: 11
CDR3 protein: CASGLQETQYF
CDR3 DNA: TGTGCCAGCGGGCTCCAAGAGACCCAGTACTTC

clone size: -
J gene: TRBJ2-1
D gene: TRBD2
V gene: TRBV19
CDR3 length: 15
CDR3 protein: CASTERGASKDEQFF
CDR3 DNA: TGTGCCAGTACGGAGCGGGGGGCCTCTAAGGATGAGCAGTTCTTC

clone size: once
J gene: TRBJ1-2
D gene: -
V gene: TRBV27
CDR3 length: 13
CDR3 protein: CASSLRGFYGYTF
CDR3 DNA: TGTGCCAGCAGTTTAAGAGGGTTCTATGGCTACACCTTC

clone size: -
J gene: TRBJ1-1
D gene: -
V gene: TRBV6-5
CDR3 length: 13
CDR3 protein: CASSPGLYTEAFF
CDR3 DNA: TGTGCCAGCAGCCCCGGACTTTACACTGAAGCTTTCTTT

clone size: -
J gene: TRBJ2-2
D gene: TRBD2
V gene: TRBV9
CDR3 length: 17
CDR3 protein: CASSVDVAGANTGELFF
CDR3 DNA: TGTGCCAGCAGCGTAGACGTAGCGGGGGCCAACACCGGGGAGCTGTTTTTT

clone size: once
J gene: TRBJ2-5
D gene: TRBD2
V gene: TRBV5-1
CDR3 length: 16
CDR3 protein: CASSLNSGGPQETQYF
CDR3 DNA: TGCGCCAGCAGCCTCAATAGCGGGGGGCCCCAAGAGACCCAGTACTTC

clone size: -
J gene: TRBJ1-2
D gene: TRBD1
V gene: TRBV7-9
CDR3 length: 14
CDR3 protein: CASRPRTGDYGYTF
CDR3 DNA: TGTGCCAGCAGGCCCCGGACAGGGGACTATGGCTACACCTTC

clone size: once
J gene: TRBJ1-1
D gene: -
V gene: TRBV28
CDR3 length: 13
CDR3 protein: CASSPEPYTEAFF
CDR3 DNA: TGTGCCAGCAGTCCCGAGCCGTACACTGAAGCTTTCTTT

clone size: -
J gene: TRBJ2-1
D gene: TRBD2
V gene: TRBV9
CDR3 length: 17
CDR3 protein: CASSGEGTSGKNNEQFF
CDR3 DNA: TGTGCCAGCAGCGGGGAGGGGACTAGCGGGAAAAACAATGAGCAGTTCTTC

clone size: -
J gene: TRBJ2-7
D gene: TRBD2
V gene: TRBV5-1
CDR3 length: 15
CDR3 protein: CASSLGTSITYEQYF
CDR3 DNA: TGCGCCAGCAGCTTGGGGACTAGCATCACCTACGAGCAGTACTTC

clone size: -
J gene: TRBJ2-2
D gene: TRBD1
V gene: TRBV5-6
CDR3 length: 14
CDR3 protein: CASRDRGSAGELFF
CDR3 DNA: TGTGCCAGCAGGGACAGGGGCTCCGCCGGGGAGCTGTTTTTT

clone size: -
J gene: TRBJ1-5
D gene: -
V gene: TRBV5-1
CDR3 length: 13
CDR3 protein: CASSPEEGQPQHF
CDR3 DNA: TGCGCCAGCAGCCCGGAGGAAGGTCAGCCCCAGCATTTT

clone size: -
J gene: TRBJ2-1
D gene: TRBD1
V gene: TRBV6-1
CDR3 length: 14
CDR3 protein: CASTLTGLVSEQFF
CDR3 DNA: TGTGCCAGCACCCTGACAGGGCTGGTAAGTGAGCAGTTCTTC

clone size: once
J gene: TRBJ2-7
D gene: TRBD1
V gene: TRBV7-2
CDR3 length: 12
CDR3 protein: CASSSGQGWQYF
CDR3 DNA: TGTGCCAGCAGCTCAGGACAGGGATGGCAGTACTTC

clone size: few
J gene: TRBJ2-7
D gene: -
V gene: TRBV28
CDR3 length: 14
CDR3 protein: CASSLAPLGHEQYF
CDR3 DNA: TGTGCCAGCAGTTTAGCTCCCTTGGGCCACGAGCAGTACTTC

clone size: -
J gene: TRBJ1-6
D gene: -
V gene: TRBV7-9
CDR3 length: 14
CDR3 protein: CSSEQGADNSPLHF
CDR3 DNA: TGTTCCAGCGAGCAAGGGGCCGATAATTCACCCCTCCACTTT

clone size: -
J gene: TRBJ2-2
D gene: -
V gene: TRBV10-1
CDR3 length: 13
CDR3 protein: CASSAYGTGELFF
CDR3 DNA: TGCGCCAGCAGTGCTTACGGCACCGGGGAGCTGTTTTTT

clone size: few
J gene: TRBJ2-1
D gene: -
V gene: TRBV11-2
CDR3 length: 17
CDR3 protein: CASYPLAGGALYNEQFF
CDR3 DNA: TGTGCCAGCTATCCCTTAGCCGGCGGGGCGTTGTACAATGAGCAGTTCTTC

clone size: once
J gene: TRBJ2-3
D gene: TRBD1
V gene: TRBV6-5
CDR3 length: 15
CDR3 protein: CASRLGGAGTDTQYF
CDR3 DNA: TGTGCCAGCAGATTAGGGGGCGCCGGGACAGATACGCAGTATTTT

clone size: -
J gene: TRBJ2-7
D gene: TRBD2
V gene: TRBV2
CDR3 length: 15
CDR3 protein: CASSVQAGGPYEQYF
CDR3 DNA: TGTGCCAGCAGCGTCCAAGCGGGAGGGCCCTACGAGCAGTACTTC

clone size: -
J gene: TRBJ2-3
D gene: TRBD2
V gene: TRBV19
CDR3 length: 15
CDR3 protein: CASSLSGTDPDTQYF
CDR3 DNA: TGTGCCAGTAGTCTTAGCGGGACTGATCCAGATACGCAGTATTTT